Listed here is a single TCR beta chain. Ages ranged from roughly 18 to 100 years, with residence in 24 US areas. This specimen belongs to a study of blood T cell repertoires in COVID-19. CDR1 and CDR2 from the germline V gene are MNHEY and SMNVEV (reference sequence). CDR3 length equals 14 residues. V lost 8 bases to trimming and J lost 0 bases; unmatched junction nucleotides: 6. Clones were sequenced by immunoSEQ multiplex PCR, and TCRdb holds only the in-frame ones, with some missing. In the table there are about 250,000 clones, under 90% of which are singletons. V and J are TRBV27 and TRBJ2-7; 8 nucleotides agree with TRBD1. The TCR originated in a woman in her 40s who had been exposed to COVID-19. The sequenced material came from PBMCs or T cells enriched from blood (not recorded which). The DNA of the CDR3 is TGTGCCAGCGGGGACAGGCTCCTCTCCTACGAGCAGTACTTC. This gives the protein CASGDRLLSYEQYF.